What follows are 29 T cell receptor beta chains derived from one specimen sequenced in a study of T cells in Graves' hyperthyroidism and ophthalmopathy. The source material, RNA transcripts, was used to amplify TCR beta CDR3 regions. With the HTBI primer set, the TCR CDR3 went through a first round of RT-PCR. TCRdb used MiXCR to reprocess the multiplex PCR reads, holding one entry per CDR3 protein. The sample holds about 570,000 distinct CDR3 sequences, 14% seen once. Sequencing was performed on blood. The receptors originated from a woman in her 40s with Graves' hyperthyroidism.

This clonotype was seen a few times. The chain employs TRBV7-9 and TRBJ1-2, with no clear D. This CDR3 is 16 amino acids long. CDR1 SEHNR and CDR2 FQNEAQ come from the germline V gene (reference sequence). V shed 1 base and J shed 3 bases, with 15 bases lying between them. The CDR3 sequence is CASSLEGRDSDYGYTF. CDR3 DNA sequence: TGTGCCAGCAGCTTAGAGGGTCGGGATTCTGACTATGGCTACACCTTC.

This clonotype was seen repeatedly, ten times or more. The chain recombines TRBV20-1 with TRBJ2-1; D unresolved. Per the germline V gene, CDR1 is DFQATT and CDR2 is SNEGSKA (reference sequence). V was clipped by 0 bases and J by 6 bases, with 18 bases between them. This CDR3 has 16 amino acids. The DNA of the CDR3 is TGCAGTGCTAGAGATCCTTGGGCCGAACGGCCCAATGAGCAGTTCTTC. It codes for CSARDPWAERPNEQFF.

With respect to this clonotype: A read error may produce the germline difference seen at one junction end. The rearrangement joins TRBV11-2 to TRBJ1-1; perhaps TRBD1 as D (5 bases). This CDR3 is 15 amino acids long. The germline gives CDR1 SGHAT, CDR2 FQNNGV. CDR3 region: CASSLSLGVGTEAFF. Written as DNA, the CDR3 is TGTGCCAGTAGCTTAAGTCTGGGGGTTGGGACTGAAGCTTTCTTT.

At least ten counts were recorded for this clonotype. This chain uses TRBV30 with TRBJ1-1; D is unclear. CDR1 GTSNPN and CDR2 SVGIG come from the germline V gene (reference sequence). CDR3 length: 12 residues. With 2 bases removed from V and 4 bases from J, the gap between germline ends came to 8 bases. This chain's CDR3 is CAWSSLGTEAFF. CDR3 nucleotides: TGTGCCTGGAGTTCACTGGGCACTGAAGCTTTCTTT. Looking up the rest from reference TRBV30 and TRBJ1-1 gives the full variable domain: SQTIHQWPATLVQPVGSPLSLECTVEGTSNPNLYWYRQAAGRGLQLLFYSVGIGQISSEVPQNLSASRPQDRQFILSSKKLLLSDSGFYLCAWSSLGTEAFFGQGTRLTVV.

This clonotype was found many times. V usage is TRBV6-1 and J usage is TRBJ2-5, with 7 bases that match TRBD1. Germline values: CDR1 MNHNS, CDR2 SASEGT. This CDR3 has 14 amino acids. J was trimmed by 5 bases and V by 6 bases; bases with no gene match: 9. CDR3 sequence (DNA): TGTGCCAGCAGCGCAGGGACAGCTCGGGAGACCCAGTACTTC. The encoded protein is CASSAGTARETQYF.

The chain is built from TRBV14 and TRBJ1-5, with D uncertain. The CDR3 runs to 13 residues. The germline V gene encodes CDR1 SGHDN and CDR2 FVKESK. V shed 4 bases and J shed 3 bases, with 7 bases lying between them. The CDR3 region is CASSRHNNQPQHF. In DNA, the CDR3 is TGTGCCAGCAGCCGGCACAACAATCAGCCCCAGCATTTT. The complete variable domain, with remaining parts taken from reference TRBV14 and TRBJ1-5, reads EAGVTQFPSHSVIEKGQTVTLRCDPISGHDNLYWYRRVMGKEIKFLLHFVKESKQDESGMPNNRFLAERTGGTYSTLKVQPAELEDSGVYFCASSRHNNQPQHFGDGTRLSIL.

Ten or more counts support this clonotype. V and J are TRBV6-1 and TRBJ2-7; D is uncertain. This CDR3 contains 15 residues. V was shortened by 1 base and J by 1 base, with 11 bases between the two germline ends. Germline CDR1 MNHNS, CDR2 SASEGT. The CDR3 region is CASSEVHSPSYEQYF. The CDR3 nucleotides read TGTGCCAGCAGTGAAGTTCACAGCCCTTCCTACGAGCAGTACTTC.

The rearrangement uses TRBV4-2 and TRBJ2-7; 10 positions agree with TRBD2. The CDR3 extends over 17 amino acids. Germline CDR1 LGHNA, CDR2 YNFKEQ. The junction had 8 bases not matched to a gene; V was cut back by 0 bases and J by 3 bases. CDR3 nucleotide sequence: TGTGCCAGCAGCCAAGAATTTTCGGCTAGCGGGAGCTACGAGCAGTACTTC. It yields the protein CASSQEFSASGSYEQYF.

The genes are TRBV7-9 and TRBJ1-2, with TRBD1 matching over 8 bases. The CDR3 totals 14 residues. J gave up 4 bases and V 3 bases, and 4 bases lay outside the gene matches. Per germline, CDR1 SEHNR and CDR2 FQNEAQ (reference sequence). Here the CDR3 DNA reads TGTGCCAGCAGCTTGACAGGGGCCTCCTATGGCTACACCTTC. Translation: CASSLTGASYGYTF. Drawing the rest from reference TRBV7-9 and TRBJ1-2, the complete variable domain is DTGVSQNPRHKITKRGQNVTFRCDPISEHNRLYWYRQTLGQGPEFLTYFQNEAQLEKSRLLSDRFSAERPKGSFSTLEIQRTEQGDSAMYLCASSLTGASYGYTFGSGTRLTVV.

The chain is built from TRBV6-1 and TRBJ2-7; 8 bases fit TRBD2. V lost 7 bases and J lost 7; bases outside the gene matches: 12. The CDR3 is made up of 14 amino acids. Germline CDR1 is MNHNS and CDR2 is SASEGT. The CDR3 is CASTAGGAGKEQYF. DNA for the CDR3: TGTGCCAGCACCGCCGGGGGGGCAGGGAAAGAGCAGTACTTC.

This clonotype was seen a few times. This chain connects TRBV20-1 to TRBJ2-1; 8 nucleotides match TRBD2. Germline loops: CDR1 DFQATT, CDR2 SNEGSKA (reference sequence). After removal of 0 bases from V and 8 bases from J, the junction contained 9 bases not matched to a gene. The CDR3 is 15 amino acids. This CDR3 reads CSARDYGRGLDEQFF. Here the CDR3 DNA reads TGCAGTGCTAGAGATTACGGGAGGGGGTTGGATGAGCAGTTCTTC.

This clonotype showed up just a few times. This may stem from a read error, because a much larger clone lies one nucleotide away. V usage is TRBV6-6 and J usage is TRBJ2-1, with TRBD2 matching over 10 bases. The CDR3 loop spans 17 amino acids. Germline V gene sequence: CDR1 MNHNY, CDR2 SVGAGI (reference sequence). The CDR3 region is CASSSEAGGPTYNEQLF. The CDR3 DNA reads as TGTGCCAGCAGTTCAGAAGCGGGAGGGCCGACCTACAATGAGCAGCTCTTC.

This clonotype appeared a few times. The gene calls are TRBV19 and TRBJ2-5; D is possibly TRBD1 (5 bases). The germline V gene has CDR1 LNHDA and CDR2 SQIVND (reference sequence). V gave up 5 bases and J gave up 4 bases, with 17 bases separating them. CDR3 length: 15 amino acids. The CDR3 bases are TGTGCCAGTAGTGTATCCGGCGACAGAAGAGAGACCCAGTACTTC. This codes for CASSVSGDRRETQYF. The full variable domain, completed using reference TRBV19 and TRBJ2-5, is DGGITQSPKYLFRKEGQNVTLSCEQNLNHDAMYWYRQDPGQGLRLIYYSQIVNDFQKGDIAEGYSVSREKKESFPLTVTSAQKNPTAFYLCASSVSGDRRETQYFGPGTRLLVL.

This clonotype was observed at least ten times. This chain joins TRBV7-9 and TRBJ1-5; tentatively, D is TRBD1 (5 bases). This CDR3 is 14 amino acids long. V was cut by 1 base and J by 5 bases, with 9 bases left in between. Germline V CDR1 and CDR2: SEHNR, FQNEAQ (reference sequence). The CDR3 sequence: CASSLVGDDQPQHF. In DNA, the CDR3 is TGTGCCAGCAGCTTAGTAGGGGACGATCAGCCCCAGCATTTT.

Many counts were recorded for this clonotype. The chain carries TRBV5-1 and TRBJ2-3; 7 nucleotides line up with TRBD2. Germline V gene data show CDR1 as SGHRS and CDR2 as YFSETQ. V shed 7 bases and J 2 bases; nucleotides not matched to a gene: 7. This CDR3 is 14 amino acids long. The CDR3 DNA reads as TGCGCCAGCGGAGTTGGGAGGGACACAGATACGCAGTATTTT. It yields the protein CASGVGRDTDTQYF.

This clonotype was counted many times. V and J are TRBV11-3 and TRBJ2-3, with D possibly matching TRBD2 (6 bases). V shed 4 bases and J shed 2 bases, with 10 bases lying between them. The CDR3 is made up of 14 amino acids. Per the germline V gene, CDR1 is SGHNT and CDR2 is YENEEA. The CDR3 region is CASSSTGVTDTQYF. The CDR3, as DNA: TGTGCCAGCAGCTCAACGGGAGTCACAGATACGCAGTATTTT.

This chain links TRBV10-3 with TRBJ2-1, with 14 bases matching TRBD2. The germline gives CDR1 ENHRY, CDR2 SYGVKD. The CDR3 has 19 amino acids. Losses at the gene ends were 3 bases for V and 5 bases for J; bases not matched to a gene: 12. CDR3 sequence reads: CAISESRGGLAGEDNEQFF. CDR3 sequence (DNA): TGTGCCATCAGTGAATCCAGGGGGGGACTAGCGGGAGAGGACAATGAGCAGTTCTTC.

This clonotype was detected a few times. CDR3 residues: CASRFLGGQKNEQYF. As DNA, the CDR3 is TGTGCCAGCAGATTCCTCGGTGGACAAAAAAACGAGCAGTACTTC. The gene calls are TRBV6-1 and TRBJ2-7; possible D gene TRBD1, 5 bases. The CDR3 runs 15 residues. V lost 6 bases and J lost 5, with 20 bases in between. Germline V gene sequence: CDR1 MNHNS, CDR2 SASEGT.

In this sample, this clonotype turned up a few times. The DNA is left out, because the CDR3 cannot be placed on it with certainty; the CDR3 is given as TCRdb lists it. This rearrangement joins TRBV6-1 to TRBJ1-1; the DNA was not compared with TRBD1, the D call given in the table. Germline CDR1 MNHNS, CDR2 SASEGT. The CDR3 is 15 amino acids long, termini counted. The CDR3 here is CASSSSDRGPTEAFF.

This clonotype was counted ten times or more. CDR3 loop: CASSFSGAGELFF. DNA for the CDR3: TGTGCCAGCAGCTTCTCGGGGGCCGGGGAGCTGTTTTTT. The chain couples TRBV7-9 to TRBJ2-2; D might be TRBD2 (6 bases). There are 13 residues in the CDR3. Trimming removed 3 bases at V and 6 bases at J, with 8 bases between. CDR1 is SEHNR, CDR2 FQNEAQ, per germline (reference sequence).

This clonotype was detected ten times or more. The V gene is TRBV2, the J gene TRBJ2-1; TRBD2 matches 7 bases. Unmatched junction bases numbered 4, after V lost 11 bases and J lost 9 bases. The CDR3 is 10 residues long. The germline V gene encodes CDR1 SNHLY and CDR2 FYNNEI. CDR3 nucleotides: TGTGCCGTTGGGGAGGGTGAGCAGTTCTTC. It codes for CAVGEGEQFF.

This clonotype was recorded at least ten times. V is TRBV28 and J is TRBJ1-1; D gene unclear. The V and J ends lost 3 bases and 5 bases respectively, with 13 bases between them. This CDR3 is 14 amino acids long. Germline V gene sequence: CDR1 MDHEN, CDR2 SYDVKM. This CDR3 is CASSFGLAKTEAFF. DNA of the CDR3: TGTGCCAGCAGTTTCGGGCTAGCGAAAACTGAAGCTTTCTTT.

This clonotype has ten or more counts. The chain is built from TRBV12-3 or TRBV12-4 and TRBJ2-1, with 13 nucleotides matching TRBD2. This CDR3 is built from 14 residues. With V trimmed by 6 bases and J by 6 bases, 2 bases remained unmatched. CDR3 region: CASSRLAGGNEQFF. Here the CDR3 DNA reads TGTGCCAGCAGCAGACTAGCGGGAGGCAATGAGCAGTTCTTC.

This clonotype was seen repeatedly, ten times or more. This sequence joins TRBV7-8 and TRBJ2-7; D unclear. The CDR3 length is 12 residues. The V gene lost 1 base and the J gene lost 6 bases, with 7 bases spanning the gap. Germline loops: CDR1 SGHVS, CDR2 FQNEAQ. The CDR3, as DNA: TGTGCCAGCAGCTTAGAAAGGGCCGAGCAGTACTTC. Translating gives CASSLERAEQYF.

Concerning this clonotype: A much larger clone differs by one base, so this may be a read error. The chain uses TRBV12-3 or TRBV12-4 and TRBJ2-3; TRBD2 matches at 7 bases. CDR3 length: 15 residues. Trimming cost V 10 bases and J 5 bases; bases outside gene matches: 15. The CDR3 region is CAILAWEGRVDTQYF. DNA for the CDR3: TGTGCCATCTTGGCCTGGGAGGGCCGGGTAGATACGCAGTATTTT.

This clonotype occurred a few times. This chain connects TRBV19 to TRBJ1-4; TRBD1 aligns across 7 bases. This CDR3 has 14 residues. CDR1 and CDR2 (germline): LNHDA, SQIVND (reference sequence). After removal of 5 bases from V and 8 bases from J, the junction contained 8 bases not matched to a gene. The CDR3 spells CASSEGAQDEKLFF. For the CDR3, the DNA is TGTGCCAGTAGTGAGGGGGCGCAGGACGAAAAACTGTTTTTT.

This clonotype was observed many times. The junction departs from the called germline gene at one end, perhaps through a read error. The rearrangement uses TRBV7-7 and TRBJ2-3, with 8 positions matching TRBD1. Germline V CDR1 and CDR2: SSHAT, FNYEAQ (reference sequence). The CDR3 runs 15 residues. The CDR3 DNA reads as TGTGCTAGCAGCCGAGGGACAGGTACCACAGATACGCAGTATTTT. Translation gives CASSRGTGTTDTQYF.

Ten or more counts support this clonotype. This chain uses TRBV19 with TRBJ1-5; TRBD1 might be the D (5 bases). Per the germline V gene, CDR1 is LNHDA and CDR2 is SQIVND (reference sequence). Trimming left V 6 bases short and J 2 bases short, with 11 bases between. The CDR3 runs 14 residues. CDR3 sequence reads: CASRGQGRNQPQHF. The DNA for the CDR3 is TGTGCCAGTAGAGGTCAGGGCCGCAATCAGCCCCAGCATTTT. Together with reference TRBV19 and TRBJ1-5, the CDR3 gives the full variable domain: DGGITQSPKYLFRKEGQNVTLSCEQNLNHDAMYWYRQDPGQGLRLIYYSQIVNDFQKGDIAEGYSVSREKKESFPLTVTSAQKNPTAFYLCASRGQGRNQPQHFGDGTRLSIL.

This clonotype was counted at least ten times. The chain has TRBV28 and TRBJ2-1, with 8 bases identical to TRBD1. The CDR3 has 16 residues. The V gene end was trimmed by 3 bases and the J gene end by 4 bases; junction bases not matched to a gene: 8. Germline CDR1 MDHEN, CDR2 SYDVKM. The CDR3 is CASSFPPRTGYNEQFF. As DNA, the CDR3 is TGTGCCAGCAGTTTCCCCCCTCGGACAGGGTACAATGAGCAGTTCTTC.